The sample holds a few counts of the clone carrying this T cell receptor beta chain. This sample was included in a study of regulatory T cells in long-lasting Graves disease. Time point specified: persistent/refractory GD, antithyroid drugs over 5 years with positive TRAb. The authors made the TCR library using RNA they extracted from PBMCs. This CDR3 contains 11 residues. Germline V lookup: CDR1 MNHEY, CDR2 SMNVEV (reference sequence). Losses at the gene ends were 6 bases for V and 12 bases for J; bases not matched to a gene: 5. The authors built TCR beta libraries using iRepertoire HTBI primers and Arm-PCR of CDR3 regions. MiXCR was run by TCRdb on the multiplex PCR reads, yielding one entry per CDR3 protein. Found here are under 500,000 distinct CDR3 sequences, more than 20% of them singletons; the top ten hold around 20%.

The source was peripheral blood mononuclear cells (PBMCs), collected when the disease was refractory, from a patient treated with antithyroid drugs. V is TRBV27 and J is TRBJ1-5; TRBD1 agrees at 7 bases. This sequence was found in a female donor with Graves disease. CDR3 coding DNA: TGTGCCAGCAGCCACCGACAGGGCCAGCATTTT. This gives the protein CASSHRQGQHF.